This T cell receptor beta chain is from a study of blood T cells in healthy people across ages. Sample-barcoded 5' priming and a J-beta primer mix drove a second PCR of roughly 7 to 11 cycles. A template-switch adaptor with 12 random nucleotides tagged each cDNA molecule. TCRdb fed the 5' RACE reads into MiXCR, producing one record per CDR3 protein. In the table there are some 1.4 million distinct CDR3 sequences, roughly 40% of which are singletons. Whenever a sample was processed, at least 7 million PBMCs were isolated. Extracted total RNA amounted to at least 5.5 micrograms for each sample. The length of the CDR3 is 14 residues. The germline CDR1 and CDR2 sequences are DFQATT and SNEGSKA (reference sequence). V was trimmed by 1 base and J by 6 bases, leaving 14 bases between them. General study results and limits: Any conclusive comparison of naive versus antigen-experienced cells was prevented by using unsorted PBMCs.

With regard to this clonotype: Its antigen remains unknown.

This sequence originates from a woman aged 18-29 years in good health. The material sequenced was blood. J is TRBJ2-3 and V is TRBV20-1, with D possibly being TRBD2 (5 bases). CDR3 sequence: CSARVLIAQDTQYF. CDR3 sequence (DNA): TGCAGTGCTAGAGTTCTCATAGCGCAGGATACGCAGTATTTT.